The TCR beta chain under discussion was sequenced for a study of T-cell memory formation after mild COVID-19. About the study: Most TCR clusters belonged to a single donor. Study observations and caveats: While clones contracting from day 15 to 85 were balanced between CD4 and CD8, later expanders leaned CD4+. Some SARS-CoV-2-responding clones were already detected in memory before infection.

TCR alpha and TCR beta cDNA libraries carrying sample barcodes and UMIs were produced by 5'RACE using constant-segment primers. In TCRdb, the 5' RACE reads were re-called with MiXCR into one record per CDR3 protein. The data hold around 90,000 distinct CDR3 sequences, with more than 13% observed a single time. On this clonotype: The antigen remains unidentified.

Sequenced input: PBMCs or a T cell subset sorted from them (not recorded which). The origin of this receptor is a young man who had mild COVID-19 (a few samples of this study predate the infection). Cell type and time point are not known.

The CDR3 nucleotides read TGTGCCACCAGCAGAGAGAGTACCCGGGGGGGGTACGGCTACACCTTC. It yields the protein CATSRESTRGGYGYTF. V usage is TRBV15 and J usage is TRBJ1-2; weak D call: TRBD1 (5 bases). V lost 0 bases and J lost 8, with 19 bases in between. The germline gives CDR1 LNHNV, CDR2 YYDKDF (reference sequence). This CDR3 has 16 amino acids.